This T cell receptor beta chain derives from a study of blood T cells in healthy people across ages. The study's findings and limits: The diversity estimates, figures obtained from one million T cells, were considered underestimates. Fewer expanded clones and more diversity marked long-lived versus aged donors.

Germline-derived CDR1 and CDR2 are SEHNR and FQNEAQ (reference sequence). J was trimmed by 4 bases and V by 1 base; bases with no gene match: 13. The CDR3 is 19 amino acids. Points on this clonotype: Its antigen is not known.

Total RNA extraction produced at least 5.5 micrograms (per sample) for the study. A sample-barcoded 5' primer and a J-beta primer mix were used in a second PCR of about 7 to 12 cycles. Each cDNA molecule was tagged by a template-switch adaptor that had 12 random nucleotides. TCRdb called the 5' RACE reads again in MiXCR, with one record for every CDR3 protein. The sample holds 1.2 million to 1.5 million distinct CDR3 sequences, 59% seen once. The TCR was taken from a man aged 18 to 35 in good health. The rearrangement links TRBV7-9 to TRBJ2-6; 7 bases fit TRBD2. Sequencing used blood. The CDR3 reads CASSLDVAGVAPGANVLTF. CDR3 coding DNA: TGTGCCAGCAGCTTAGATGTCGCGGGAGTAGCCCCCGGGGCCAACGTCCTGACTTTC.